The present TCR beta chain was sequenced within a study of Ad26.COV2.S vaccination and SARS-CoV-2 variants. Turning to the study itself: Donor was one of the participants in the Ad26.COV2.S arm of the COV1001 trial.

Germline CDR1 LGHDT, CDR2 YNNKEL (reference sequence). The CDR3 has 14 residues. Trimming stripped 4 bases from V and 6 bases from J, with 15 bases between. Specified treatment: 19 received Ad26.COV2.S at low or high dose, single or two shots; 5 received placebo; per-sample allocation not given. Collection of samples fell on day 63 after the first vaccine or placebo injection. Donation was by an adult aged 18-55 years who was in Boston. This clone was counted once. Data came from immunoSEQ multiplex PCR; TCRdb stores just in-frame clones and leaves some out. The sample shows about 320,000 clones, approximately 87% of them seen only once.

The source was peripheral blood, collected in a trial of Ad26.COV2.S vaccine versus placebo. The origin of this receptor is a person between 18 and 65 years old who received the Ad26.COV2.S COVID-19 vaccine or a placebo. The V call is TRBV3-1 (or the pseudogene TRBV3-2), the J call TRBJ1-1; possible D gene TRBD1, 6 bases. CDR3 in DNA: TGTGCCAGCAGCCCGCGGGCAGGGGCGGCTGAAGCTTTCTTT. This codes for CASSPRAGAAEAFF.